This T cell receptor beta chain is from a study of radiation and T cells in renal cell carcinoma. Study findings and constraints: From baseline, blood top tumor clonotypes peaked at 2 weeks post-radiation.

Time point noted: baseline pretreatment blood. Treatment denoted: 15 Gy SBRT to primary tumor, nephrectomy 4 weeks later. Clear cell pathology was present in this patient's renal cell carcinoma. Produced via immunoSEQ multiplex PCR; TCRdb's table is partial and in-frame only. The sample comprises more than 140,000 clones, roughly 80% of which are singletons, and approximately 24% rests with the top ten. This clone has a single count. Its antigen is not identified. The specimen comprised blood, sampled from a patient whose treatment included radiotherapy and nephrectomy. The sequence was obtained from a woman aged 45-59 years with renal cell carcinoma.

The CDR3 spells CASSLFRGGELFF. The CDR3 region has the DNA TGTGCCAGCAGTTTATTCAGGGGCGGGGAGCTGTTTTTT. V gene TRBV27 combines with J gene TRBJ2-2; maybe TRBD1 (6 bases). Trimming removed 1 base from V and 7 bases from J, with 7 bases in between. Germline CDR1 reads MNHEY; CDR2 reads SMNVEV (reference sequence). The CDR3 covers 13 residues.